The table lists the clone carrying this T cell receptor beta chain with many counts. Trimming removed 4 bases at V and 1 base at J, with 10 bases between. The CDR3 sequence is 14 residues long. Germline lookup yields CDR1 SGHAT and CDR2 FQDESV (reference sequence). The data were obtained in a study of response to subunit inactivated influenza vaccine. Each CDR3 protein is one row after TCRdb ran MiXCR on the RT-PCR reads. The sample holds more than 150,000 distinct CDR3 sequences; about 10% are singletons and the top ten take 35% to 40%. The chain carries TRBV11-1 and TRBJ1-1; D may be TRBD1 (6 bases). This receptor was taken from a man aged 50 to 75 who received an inactivated influenza vaccine. The specimen comprised CD8+ T cells sorted from PBMCs, sampled less than 25 months after vaccination. The CDR3 region is CASSWDISNTEAFF. CDR3 in DNA: TGTGCCAGCAGCTGGGACATATCGAACACTGAAGCTTTCTTT.